These T cell receptor beta chains were read from a single sample in a study of shared T cell receptors in the human thymus. Here immunoSEQ multiplex PCR was the method, and the copy in TCRdb shows in-frame clones only, minus some. The sample records more than 550,000 clones, more than 75% being singletons. These data were also reused for a study on human thymus T cells.

Sequenced: thymocytes. All receptors derive from a boy younger than two with a congenital heart defect. Each CDR3 is given with its conserved first and last residue. Each record gives: J gene, V gene, clone size, D gene, CDR3 length, CDR3 DNA, CDR3 protein. The D gene is left open where the match is weak. A row's size may be missing; if present it is once, few, many or a size class.

j_gene: TRBJ2-5
v_gene: TRBV5-1
abundance: .
d_gene: TRBD1
len: 14
CDR3nt: TGCGCCAGCAGCTGGGACAGGGGGGGAGAGACCCAGTACTTC
CDR3aa: CASSWDRGGETQYF

j_gene: TRBJ2-1
v_gene: TRBV2
abundance: .
d_gene: .
len: 17
CDR3nt: TGTGCCAGCACTTTCGAATCGGGGGAAGGGTCCTACAATGAGCAGTTCTTC
CDR3aa: CASTFESGEGSYNEQFF

j_gene: TRBJ2-7
v_gene: TRBV5-4
abundance: .
d_gene: TRBD2
len: 17
CDR3nt: TGTGCCAGCAGCTTTTATTTACTAGCGGGAGAGGCCTACGAGCAGTACTTC
CDR3aa: CASSFYLLAGEAYEQYF

j_gene: TRBJ1-1
v_gene: TRBV29-1
abundance: few
d_gene: .
len: 10
CDR3nt: TGCAGCGTCTGGACAGCCGGAGCTTTCTTT
CDR3aa: CSVWTAGAFF

j_gene: TRBJ2-1
v_gene: TRBV20-1
abundance: .
d_gene: .
len: 9
CDR3nt: TGCAGTGTAAGGGGTGAGCAGTTCTTC
CDR3aa: CSVRGEQFF

j_gene: TRBJ1-2
v_gene: TRBV29-1
abundance: .
d_gene: .
len: 13
CDR3nt: TGCAGCGCTAACTACCCAGGGAACTATGGCTACACCTTC
CDR3aa: CSANYPGNYGYTF

j_gene: TRBJ2-7
v_gene: TRBV28
abundance: .
d_gene: TRBD1
len: 14
CDR3nt: TGTGCCAGCAGTCACAGGGGATTATCCTACGAGCAGTACTTC
CDR3aa: CASSHRGLSYEQYF

j_gene: TRBJ1-3
v_gene: TRBV19
abundance: .
d_gene: .
len: 13
CDR3nt: TGTGCCAGTAGCCCTCGGGGACTATCCCCCTTTTTTTTT
CDR3aa: CASSPRGLSPFFF

j_gene: TRBJ1-5
v_gene: TRBV2
abundance: .
d_gene: .
len: 15
CDR3nt: TGTGCCAGCAGTGACGGGGGAAACCGCAATCAGCCCCAGCATTTT
CDR3aa: CASSDGGNRNQPQHF

j_gene: TRBJ1-3
v_gene: TRBV28
abundance: .
d_gene: TRBD1
len: 18
CDR3nt: TGTGCCAGCAGGTGGGACAGGGGGACACGACCCTCAGGAAACACCATATATTTT
CDR3aa: CASRWDRGTRPSGNTIYF

j_gene: TRBJ2-2
v_gene: TRBV5-5
abundance: .
d_gene: TRBD2
len: 15
CDR3nt: TGTGCCAGCAGCGAAAAGACTAGCAGTACCGGGGAGCTGTTTTTT
CDR3aa: CASSEKTSSTGELFF

j_gene: TRBJ2-3
v_gene: TRBV18
abundance: .
d_gene: TRBD2
len: 16
CDR3nt: TGTGCCAGCTCACCACAAGCGGGGGCCGACACAGATACGCAGTATTTT
CDR3aa: CASSPQAGADTDTQYF

j_gene: TRBJ1-2
v_gene: TRBV4-3
abundance: .
d_gene: .
len: 16
CDR3nt: TGCGCCAGCAGCCAAATCAGGGAAACTGTTGCGAGAGGCTACACCTTC
CDR3aa: CASSQIRETVARGYTF

j_gene: TRBJ1-1
v_gene: TRBV4-2
abundance: .
d_gene: TRBD1
len: 24
CDR3nt: TGTGCCAGCAGCCCATCCGGCTCAGGGGGCTTTAGACAGGCCCCTGCGTGGGCGAACACTGAAGCTTTCTTT
CDR3aa: CASSPSGSGGFRQAPAWANTEAFF

j_gene: TRBJ2-7
v_gene: TRBV27
abundance: once
d_gene: TRBD1
len: 21
CDR3nt: TGTGCCAGCAATTTCCTCGGGACCGACCATAGGACAGGGAAGATGTCCTACGAGCAGTACTTC
CDR3aa: CASNFLGTDHRTGKMSYEQYF

j_gene: TRBJ2-5
v_gene: TRBV5-6
abundance: .
d_gene: .
len: 14
CDR3nt: TGTGCCAGCAGCTTGAGGAGGGCCCAAGAGACCCAGTACTTC
CDR3aa: CASSLRRAQETQYF

j_gene: TRBJ2-1
v_gene: TRBV5-1
abundance: .
d_gene: .
len: 17
CDR3nt: TGCGCCAGCAGCTGGAGGGCCCTAAGGAACACGGACAATGAGCAGTTCTTC
CDR3aa: CASSWRALRNTDNEQFF

j_gene: TRBJ2-3
v_gene: TRBV7-2
abundance: .
d_gene: TRBD2
len: 15
CDR3nt: TGTGCCAGCAGCTCCGCTAGCGGGAGCACAGATACGCAGTATTTT
CDR3aa: CASSSASGSTDTQYF

j_gene: TRBJ2-3
v_gene: TRBV9
abundance: once
d_gene: .
len: 15
CDR3nt: TGTGCCAGCAGCGTAGGGGGCTGGAGGGGAGATACGCAGTATTTT
CDR3aa: CASSVGGWRGDTQYF

j_gene: TRBJ1-4
v_gene: TRBV19
abundance: .
d_gene: TRBD1
len: 14
CDR3nt: TGTGCCAGTAGTGGGGACAGAGAGAATGAAAAACTGTTTTTT
CDR3aa: CASSGDRENEKLFF

j_gene: TRBJ2-7
v_gene: TRBV5-6
abundance: .
d_gene: TRBD1
len: 13
CDR3nt: TGTGCCAGCAGCCGGGACAGGGAGAACGAGCAGTACTTC
CDR3aa: CASSRDRENEQYF

j_gene: TRBJ2-1
v_gene: TRBV4-3
abundance: .
d_gene: .
len: 14
CDR3nt: TGCGCCAGCAGCCAAGTAAAGACGGGGGTTGAGCAGTTCTTC
CDR3aa: CASSQVKTGVEQFF

j_gene: TRBJ2-7
v_gene: TRBV7-2
abundance: .
d_gene: TRBD2
len: 18
CDR3nt: TGTGCCAGCAGCGCCGGGTTATCCAGCGGGAGGTCGAGTTACGAGCAGTACTTC
CDR3aa: CASSAGLSSGRSSYEQYF

j_gene: TRBJ2-5
v_gene: TRBV30
abundance: .
d_gene: TRBD1
len: 15
CDR3nt: TGTGCCTGGAGTGCCCGGGACAGGGCGCAAGAGACCCAGTACTTC
CDR3aa: CAWSARDRAQETQYF

j_gene: TRBJ2-7
v_gene: TRBV7-9
abundance: .
d_gene: TRBD1
len: 13
CDR3nt: TGTGCCAGCAGCTCTTCGACAGGGTACGAGCAGTACTTC
CDR3aa: CASSSSTGYEQYF

j_gene: TRBJ2-1
v_gene: TRBV27
abundance: .
d_gene: TRBD2
len: 15
CDR3nt: TGTGCCAGCAGTTTTAGCGGGAGGGCAGTCAATGAGCAGTTCTTC
CDR3aa: CASSFSGRAVNEQFF

j_gene: TRBJ2-3
v_gene: TRBV9
abundance: .
d_gene: TRBD2
len: 15
CDR3nt: TGTGCCAGCAGCCCTCGGGGGGGTAGCACAGATACGCAGTATTTT
CDR3aa: CASSPRGGSTDTQYF

j_gene: TRBJ2-2
v_gene: TRBV9
abundance: .
d_gene: .
len: 16
CDR3nt: TGTGCCAGCAGCGCCACAGGGCCCCCGAACACCGGGGAGCTGTTTTTT
CDR3aa: CASSATGPPNTGELFF

j_gene: TRBJ2-7
v_gene: TRBV28
abundance: .
d_gene: TRBD2
len: 15
CDR3nt: TGTGCCAGCAGAACACAGCGGGAGATGGTTTCCGAGCAGTACTTC
CDR3aa: CASRTQREMVSEQYF